This TCR beta chain was observed in a study of beta chain features in type 1 diabetes. Whole-study findings and limits: The naive, central memory and Treg TCRB repertoires looked more alike in patients than they did in healthy donors. Whatever favoring of shorter templates PCR might show would apply equally to patients and controls.

One heparinised blood draw averaging about 110 mL was given by each donor. A note on this clone: Antigen specificity is unknown.

cDNA synthesis used the whole RNA isolate, giving expressed TCRB sequences. Measured with immunoSEQ multiplex PCR; TCRdb has only the in-frame clones, and not every one. The table has fewer than 500,000 clones, 14% seen once. Looked up from germline, CDR1 is SGDLS and CDR2 is YYNGEE. This CDR3 has 16 amino acids. V shed 0 bases and J shed 0 bases, with 10 bases lying between them. This clonotype originated in a man aged 25 to 40 in good health. Sequencing was done on a sample of naive CD4+ T cells from blood. V is TRBV9 and J is TRBJ2-1; D is possibly TRBD2 (6 bases). The CDR3 bases are TGTGCCAGCAGCGTAGCGGGGCGGGGCTCCTACAATGAGCAGTTCTTC. Its protein product is CASSVAGRGSYNEQFF.